This T cell receptor beta chain was profiled in a study of cytomegalovirus exposure and HLA in healthy donors. Points from the study as a whole: Likely technical artifact: a cluster of highly shared sequence variants. The investigators catalogued some 150 TCR beta chains as cytomegalovirus-associated.

PCR used 60 Vbeta primers and 13 Jbeta primers. Sequenced by immunoSEQ multiplex PCR; TCRdb stores in-frame clones only, minus some. The sample consists of about 120,000 clones, around 70% of them appearing once. The count of this clone is one. Its target is not known. The sample comprised PBMCs. The source is a man aged 40-49 years in good health and CMV-seropositive.

The CDR3 coding sequence is TGTGCCAGCAGTCCAACAGGGGGCTGGGACAGTGAGCAGTTCTTC. It encodes CASSPTGGWDSEQFF. This rearrangement joins TRBV28 to TRBJ2-1; 9 bases align to TRBD1. Looked up from germline, CDR1 is MDHEN and CDR2 is SYDVKM. This CDR3 contains 15 residues. J was trimmed by 9 bases and V by 5 bases; bases with no gene match: 11.